The 27 T cell receptor beta chains presented below share a single source sample, sequenced in a study of human T cells and chemical hapten exposure. Time point specified: pre-sensitization, week 0. As for treatment: therapeutic diphenylcyclopropenone sensitization with weekly scalp DPC. Using its own MiXCR run on the RACE reads, TCRdb lists one record per CDR3 protein. The data show roughly 120,000 distinct CDR3 sequences, with roughly 12% seen just once and around 2.7% held by the top ten. The sequencing here drew on whole blood, taken in connection with sensitization to the hapten diphenylcyclopropenone (DPC). All receptors come from a woman under 30 with alopecia areata. Some clones in this sample may be carry-over from other donors' samples.

The V gene is TRBV7-6, the J gene TRBJ2-5; no clear D gene. CDR3 length equals 14 residues. With 2 bases removed from V and 0 bases from J, the gap between germline ends came to 7 bases. CDR1 and CDR2 from the germline V gene are SGHVS and FNYEAQ. CDR3 DNA sequence: TGTGCCAGCAGCTTAAAAGATTACCAAGAGACCCAGTACTTC. This codes for CASSLKDYQETQYF.

The chain couples TRBV7-2 to TRBJ2-7; D is perhaps TRBD1 or TRBD2 (5 bases each). From germline, CDR1 is SGHTA and CDR2 FQGNSA. Trimming took 0 bases from V and 9 from J, leaving 15 bases between them. The CDR3 runs 14 residues. CDR3 loop: CASSLALTGQGQYF. CDR3 nucleotide sequence: TGTGCCAGCAGCTTAGCGCTAACGGGGCAGGGGCAGTACTTC.

This clonotype was seen more than once but under ten times. The J gene is TRBJ1-5, the V gene TRBV6-5; D ambiguous. Germline V lookup: CDR1 MNHEY, CDR2 SVGAGI. V was clipped by 6 bases and J by 6 bases, with 9 bases between them. This CDR3 is 12 amino acids long. The CDR3 sequence is CASRTGGQPQHF. The CDR3 DNA sequence: TGTGCCAGCAGGACGGGCGGTCAGCCCCAGCATTTT.

This clonotype was found many times. The chain recombines TRBV14 with TRBJ1-5; D gene ambiguous. The V and J ends lost 1 base and 4 bases respectively, with 17 bases between them. The CDR3 length is 17 residues. From germline, CDR1 is SGHDN and CDR2 FVKESK. The CDR3 region is CASSQGPGPTRNQPQHF. The CDR3 DNA sequence: TGTGCCAGCAGCCAAGGTCCCGGGCCTACCCGAAATCAGCCCCAGCATTTT.

This clonotype was seen only a few times. This chain uses TRBV20-1 with TRBJ1-1; D gene uncertain. Per germline, CDR1 DFQATT and CDR2 SNEGSKA (reference sequence). This CDR3 spans 14 amino acids. V was clipped by 1 base and J by 1 base, with 10 bases between them. The CDR3 bases are TGCAGTGCTAGAGGACTGGATTCGAACACTGAAGCTTTCTTT. This sequence encodes CSARGLDSNTEAFF.

The genes are TRBV29-1 and TRBJ2-1; a possible D gene is TRBD2 (6 bases). The CDR3 is 11 residues long. The V gene's germline CDR1 is SQVTM and CDR2 ANQGSEA. V was cut by 6 bases and J by 6 bases, with 9 bases left in between. CDR3 amino acids: CSVLASNEQFF. CDR3 bases: TGCAGCGTCCTAGCGAGCAATGAGCAGTTCTTC.

The chain couples TRBV7-9 to TRBJ1-1; 9 nucleotides agree with TRBD1. CDR1 and CDR2 (germline): SEHNR, FQNEAQ (reference sequence). CDR3 length equals 13 residues. V trimming: 6 bases; J trimming: 4 bases; junction bases outside the gene matches: 3. CDR3 sequence: CASRQTGGTEAFF. CDR3 in DNA: TGTGCCAGCAGACAGACAGGGGGCACTGAAGCTTTCTTT.

V and J are TRBV12-3 or TRBV12-4 and TRBJ2-7; a possible D gene is TRBD2 (5 bases). Trimming took 8 bases from V and 1 from J, leaving 15 bases between them. CDR3 size: 14 residues. In nucleotides, the CDR3 is TGTGCCAGCCCCACGCGGGTAGGGTCCTACGAGCAGTACTTC. It is translated as CASPTRVGSYEQYF.

This clonotype was counted between two and nine times. This chain links TRBV20-1 with TRBJ2-3; maybe TRBD2 (6 bases). From germline, CDR1 is DFQATT and CDR2 SNEGSKA (reference sequence). The CDR3 spans 13 residues. V was pared by 3 bases and J by 0 bases, with 7 bases between. In nucleotides, the CDR3 is TGCAGTGCTAGCGCGGGGAGCACAGATACGCAGTATTTT. Its translation: CSASAGSTDTQYF.

This clonotype has only a few counts. This sequence joins TRBV6-5 and TRBJ1-2; maybe TRBD1 (5 bases). The CDR3 length is 13 residues. V lost 6 bases to trimming and J lost 4 bases, with 12 bases between them. Germline values: CDR1 MNHEY, CDR2 SVGAGI. The CDR3, as DNA: TGTGCCAGCAGCCTCCGGGGCCTCTATGGCTACACCTTC. Encoded protein: CASSLRGLYGYTF.

The genes are TRBV28 and TRBJ2-3, with D possibly being TRBD1 (5 bases). The CDR3 sequence is 12 residues long. The V end was cut by 11 bases, the J end by 1 base, with 10 bases between. The V gene's germline CDR1 is MDHEN and CDR2 SYDVKM. CDR3 coding DNA: TGTGCCTTAGGGGCCCGCACAGATACGCAGTATTTT. It specifies CALGARTDTQYF.

This clonotype was found a few times. The chain uses TRBV10-3 and TRBJ2-3; D is perhaps TRBD2 (5 bases). The V end lost 0 bases, the J end lost 6 bases, and 10 bases lay between the germline ends. CDR3 size: 14 residues. Germline assignment: CDR1 ENHRY and CDR2 SYGVKD. The CDR3 protein is CAISESGIADTQYF. DNA for the CDR3: TGTGCCATCAGTGAGTCGGGAATAGCGGATACGCAGTATTTT.

This chain uses TRBV6-2 or TRBV6-3 with TRBJ2-1; D may be TRBD1 (5 bases). The V gene lost 5 bases and the J gene lost 7 bases, with 6 bases spanning the gap. The germline V gene has CDR1 MNHEY and CDR2 SVGEGT. The CDR3 is made up of 11 amino acids. The CDR3 DNA reads TGTGCCAGCAGTCAGGGAAATGAGCAGTTCTTC. Encoded protein: CASSQGNEQFF.

This chain links TRBV28 with TRBJ2-5, with 9 bases identical to TRBD2. This CDR3 is built from 15 residues. Germline V gene data show CDR1 as MDHEN and CDR2 as SYDVKM. The trim removed 6 bases at V and 1 base at J, leaving 6 bases unmatched. The CDR3 spells CASRSSGAIQETQYF. In DNA form, the CDR3 reads TGTGCCAGCAGGTCTAGCGGGGCCATCCAAGAGACCCAGTACTTC.

This clonotype was counted between two and nine times. The rearrangement joins TRBV7-9 to TRBJ2-5, with 8 positions matching TRBD2. Per germline, CDR1 SEHNR and CDR2 FQNEAQ (reference sequence). This CDR3 region has 14 residues. The V gene end was trimmed by 5 bases and the J gene end by 4 bases; junction bases not matched to a gene: 6. CDR3 in DNA: TGTGCCAGCAGCCCGCCGGGACTAGGAGAGACCCAGTACTTC. Its protein is CASSPPGLGETQYF.

The chain employs TRBV29-1 and TRBJ1-2; TRBD1 might be the D (6 bases). V shed 3 bases and J shed 2 bases, with 13 bases lying between them. Germline lookup yields CDR1 SQVTM and CDR2 ANQGSEA. The CDR3 length is 14 residues. Here the CDR3 DNA reads TGCAGCGTTGACTACGCCACAGGGAACTATGGCTACACCTTC. Its protein is CSVDYATGNYGYTF.

This clonotype was seen a few times. The V and J genes are TRBV18 and TRBJ2-1; either TRBD1 or TRBD2 may fit D (6 bases each). CDR3 length: 17 amino acids. The V gene lost 3 bases and the J gene lost 0 bases, with 15 bases spanning the gap. CDR1 and CDR2 from the germline V gene are KGHSH and LQKENI. Here the CDR3 reads CASSPSKTGASYNEQFF. In nucleotides, the CDR3 is TGTGCCAGCTCACCTTCTAAGACGGGGGCCTCCTACAATGAGCAGTTCTTC. Combining the CDR3 with reference TRBV18 and TRBJ2-1 gives the whole variable domain NAGVMQNPRHLVRRRGQEARLRCSPMKGHSHVYWYRQLPEEGLKFMVYLQKENIIDESGMPKERFSAEFPKEGPSILRIQQVVRGDSAAYFCASSPSKTGASYNEQFFGPGTRLTVL.

The genes are TRBV7-2 and TRBJ2-2; no firm D call. The CDR3 length is 12 residues. Trimming pared 3 bases from V and 8 bases from J, leaving 7 bases between. Looked up from germline, CDR1 is SGHTA and CDR2 is FQGNSA. The CDR3 loop reads CASSFKTGELFF. CDR3 nucleotides: TGTGCCAGCAGCTTCAAAACGGGGGAGCTGTTTTTT.

This clonotype was recorded a few times. This sequence joins TRBV6-2 or TRBV6-3 and TRBJ1-3; D gene unclear. There are 14 residues in the CDR3. The V gene lost 4 bases and the J gene lost 0 bases, with 7 bases spanning the gap. Germline CDR1 reads MNHEY; CDR2 reads SVGEGT. The chain's CDR3 is CASSSQSSGNTIYF. CDR3 DNA sequence: TGTGCCAGCAGTTCGCAGAGCTCTGGAAACACCATATATTTT.

The genes are TRBV6-4 and TRBJ2-3; TRBD2 agrees at 11 bases. V trimming: 4 bases; J trimming: 4 bases; junction bases outside the gene matches: 4. The V gene's germline CDR1 is MRHNA and CDR2 SNTAGT. The length of the CDR3 is 15 residues. CDR3 protein: CASSVASGGPDTQYF. The CDR3 nucleotides read TGTGCCAGCAGTGTAGCTAGCGGGGGGCCAGATACGCAGTATTTT.

A few counts support this clonotype. This chain uses TRBV5-1 with TRBJ2-7; D remains unclear. The V end was cut by 1 base, the J end by 2 bases, with 10 bases between. Germline CDR1 reads SGHRS; CDR2 reads YFSETQ. The CDR3 spans 14 residues. CDR3: CASSLIGITYEQYF. In nucleotides, the CDR3 is TGCGCCAGCAGCTTGATCGGCATCACCTACGAGCAGTACTTC.

At least ten counts were recorded for this clonotype. The chain employs TRBV5-4 and TRBJ2-7; D not resolved. The CDR3 covers 12 residues. CDR1 and CDR2 (germline): SGHNT, YYREEE (reference sequence). Trimming took off 0 bases at V and 4 bases at J, with 5 bases between the two ends. The CDR3 nucleotides read TGTGCCAGCAGCTTGGGGGGTTACGAGCAGTACTTC. Residues: CASSLGGYEQYF.

There are a few counts of this clonotype. J is TRBJ2-7 and V is TRBV7-9; tentatively, D is TRBD2 (5 bases). V was pared by 6 bases and J by 2 bases, with 14 bases between. The CDR3 is 14 residues long. From germline, CDR1 is SEHNR and CDR2 FQNEAQ (reference sequence). CDR3 loop: CASRDFGRPYEQYF. In DNA form, the CDR3 reads TGTGCCAGCAGGGACTTTGGCCGTCCCTACGAGCAGTACTTC.

The sample holds one count of this clonotype. A read error may produce the germline difference seen at one junction end. This rearrangement joins TRBV7-8 to TRBJ2-4; no firm D call. This CDR3 comprises 14 residues. Germline V gene lookup returns CDR1 SGHVS and CDR2 FQNEAQ. Written as DNA, the CDR3 is TGTGCCAGCAGCTTGGGTTTAGTCAAAAACATTCAGTACTTT. It yields the protein CASSLGLVKNIQYF. The whole variable domain, remainder taken from reference TRBV7-8 and TRBJ2-4, is GAGVSQSPRYKVAKRGQDVALRCDPISGHVSLFWYQQALGQGPEFLTYFQNEAQLDKSGLPSDRFFAERPEGSVSTLKIQRTQQEDSAVYLCASSLGLVKNIQYFGAGTRLSVL.

Comments on this clonotype: It may be a read error: a sequence one base away is much more abundant. The chain links TRBV7-6 to TRBJ2-5; TRBD2 matches at 10 bases. Germline loops: CDR1 SGHVS, CDR2 FNYEAQ. V lost 11 bases to trimming and J lost 4 bases; unmatched junction nucleotides: 13. This CDR3 comprises 15 residues. The CDR3 nucleotides are TGTGCCGGCATCCCTCTAGCGGGGGTCGGAGAGACCCAGTACTTC. Amino acids: CAGIPLAGVGETQYF.

This clonotype was detected only a few times. This chain connects TRBV28 to TRBJ2-2, with 9 bases that match TRBD2. J gave up 5 bases and V 6 bases, and 4 bases lay outside the gene matches. This CDR3 region has 14 residues. CDR1 is MDHEN, CDR2 SYDVKM, per germline. CDR3 protein: CASRSGGRTGELFF. The CDR3 coding sequence is TGTGCCAGCAGGAGCGGGGGGCGGACCGGGGAGCTGTTTTTT.

This clonotype was found a few times. V is TRBV4-1 and J is TRBJ1-2; D gene unclear. Per germline, CDR1 MGHRA and CDR2 YSYEKL. Trimming took 0 bases from V and 4 from J, leaving 6 bases between them. This CDR3 region has 13 residues. The chain's CDR3 is CASSQENRYGYTF. The DNA for the CDR3 is TGCGCCAGCAGCCAAGAGAATCGCTATGGCTACACCTTC.